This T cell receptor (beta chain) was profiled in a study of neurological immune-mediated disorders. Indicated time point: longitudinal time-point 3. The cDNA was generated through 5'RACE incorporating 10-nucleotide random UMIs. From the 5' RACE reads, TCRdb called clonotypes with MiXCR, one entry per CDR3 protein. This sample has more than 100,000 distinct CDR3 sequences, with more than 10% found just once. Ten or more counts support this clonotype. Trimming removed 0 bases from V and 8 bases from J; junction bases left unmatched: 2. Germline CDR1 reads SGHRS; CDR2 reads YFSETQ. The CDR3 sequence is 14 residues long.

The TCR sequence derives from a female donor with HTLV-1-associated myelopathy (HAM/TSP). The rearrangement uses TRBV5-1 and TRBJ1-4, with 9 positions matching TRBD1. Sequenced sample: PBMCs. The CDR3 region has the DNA TGCGCCAGCAGCTTGGGACAGGGGGAAGAAAAACTGTTTTTT. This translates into CASSLGQGEEKLFF.